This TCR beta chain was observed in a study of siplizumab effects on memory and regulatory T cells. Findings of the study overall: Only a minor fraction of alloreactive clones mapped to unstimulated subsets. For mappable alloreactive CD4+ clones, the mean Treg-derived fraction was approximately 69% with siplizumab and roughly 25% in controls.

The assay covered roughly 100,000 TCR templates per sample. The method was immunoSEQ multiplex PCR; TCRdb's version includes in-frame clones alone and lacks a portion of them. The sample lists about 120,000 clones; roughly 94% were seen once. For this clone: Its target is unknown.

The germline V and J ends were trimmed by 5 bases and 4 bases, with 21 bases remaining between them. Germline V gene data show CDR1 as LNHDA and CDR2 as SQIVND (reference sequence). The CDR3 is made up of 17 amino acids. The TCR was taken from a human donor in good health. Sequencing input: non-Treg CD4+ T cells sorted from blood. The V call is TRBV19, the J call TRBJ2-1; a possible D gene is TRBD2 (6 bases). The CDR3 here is CASSFLLGIRGYNEQFF. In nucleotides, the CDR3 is TGTGCCAGTAGTTTCCTCCTAGGCATCCGGGGGTACAATGAGCAGTTCTTC.